This T cell receptor beta chain is drawn from a study of OX40 agonist ivuxolimab in advanced cancers. Study results and caveats: The study found among the lowest clonal expansion in partial responders at 0.1-3.0 mg/kg. At doses 0.1 to 3.0 mg/kg, CD4+ and CD8+ clones expanded.

Sequenced by immunoSEQ multiplex PCR; TCRdb stores in-frame clones only, minus some. The repertoire has 60,000 to 70,000 clones, 85% to 90% of them found once; the top ten carry under 2.5%. The J segment lost 6 bases and the V segment lost 4 bases, leaving 10 bases of the junction unmatched. This CDR3 is 15 amino acids long. Germline assignment: CDR1 SGHRS and CDR2 YFSETQ. With regard to this clone: Its specificity is not known.

Blood sampling took place at baseline, cycle 4 day 1, and cycle 7 day 1. The chain employs TRBV5-1 and TRBJ1-1; the match to TRBD1 covers 9 bases. The receptor was derived from an adult with an advanced solid tumor such as melanoma, head and neck, liver or kidney cancer. The material sequenced was CD4+ or CD8+ T cells sorted from blood, taken in a trial of the OX40 agonist ivuxolimab. CDR3 DNA: TGCGCCAGCAGCATCCAGGACAGGGGAGCTTCTGAAGCTTTCTTT. The encoded protein is CASSIQDRGASEAFF.